This T cell receptor (beta chain) was sequenced for a study of T cell responses to AZD1222 COVID-19 vaccine. Profiled with immunoSEQ multiplex PCR; TCRdb holds only in-frame clones, not every one. The data show fewer than 110,000 clones, approximately 86% seen once. This clone has only a few counts. Other nucleotide sequences in the sample specify the same CDR3. The CDR3 contains 14 residues. From germline, CDR1 is SGHTA and CDR2 FQGNSA. V was shortened by 1 base and J by 2 bases, with 6 bases between the two germline ends. The chain has TRBV7-2 and TRBJ1-3; no clear D gene. The sequencing used peripheral blood, collected on day 0 of AZD1222 vaccination. This TCR came from an adult in good health. CDR3 in amino acids: CASSLGITGNTIYF. The CDR3 region has the DNA TGTGCCAGCAGCTTAGGTATAACTGGAAACACCATATATTTT.